The rows below give T cell receptor beta chains drawn from one sample of a study of early T cells in non-severe SARS-CoV-2 infection. TCRdb re-analysed the 5' RACE reads in MiXCR, keeping a single row per CDR3 protein. The table lists more than 55,000 distinct CDR3 sequences, roughly 4.9% of them singletons. The material sequenced was whole blood, taken at baseline. Every receptor here comes from an adult who was a healthcare worker with PCR-confirmed SARS-CoV-2 infection or an uninfected control (not recorded which). The donor label of this sample is uncertain. The CDR3 runs from the conserved cysteine through the conserved F or W. Clone size is shown for a subset of rows, as once, few, many or a class of expanded clone.

J gene | V gene | clone size | CDR3 protein
TRBJ2-3 | TRBV20-1 | many | CSAPLDRPWADTQYF
TRBJ2-2 | TRBV6-1 | many | CASSEFGRLNTGELFF
TRBJ1-6 | TRBV28 | many | CASKPDRLYSPLHF
TRBJ2-7 | TRBV20-1 | few | CSAPRDGGGSYEQYF
TRBJ2-2 | TRBV7-3 | many | CASSPRQVWSGELFF
TRBJ1-5 | TRBV30 | few | CAWKGGGNQPQHF
TRBJ1-2 | TRBV10-3 | many | CAISEVGGNYGYTF
TRBJ1-1 | TRBV9 | - | CASSSEQGNTEAFF
TRBJ2-7 | TRBV10-3 | - | CAISSTGDHEQYF
TRBJ2-7 | TRBV7-2 | few | CASSLLAGGSYEQYF
TRBJ2-3 | TRBV18 | few | CASSVSVAGIGGDTQYF
TRBJ2-7 | TRBV10-2 | few | CANPQLASITYEQYF
TRBJ1-5 | TRBV6-2/TRBV6-3 | - | CASSYSKGGNQPQHF
TRBJ1-2 | TRBV5-1 | - | CASSPGQTYGYTF
TRBJ1-6 | TRBV7-6 | - | CASSLGNRPSLNSPLHF
TRBJ2-7 | TRBV24-1 | few | CATSDSGGRYEQYF
TRBJ1-5 | TRBV6-5 | - | CASSPSRSSNQPQHF
TRBJ1-5 | TRBV7-2 | few | CASSFSQGGQPQHF
TRBJ2-1 | TRBV29-1 | many | CSVEQGWQFF
TRBJ1-4 | TRBV29-1 | many | CSVEGGPGQGWSHSNEKLFF
TRBJ2-4 | TRBV10-1 | - | CASSELDPGIQYF
TRBJ2-2 | TRBV19 | few | CATQPDRVPGELFF
TRBJ2-7 | TRBV7-9 | many | CASSFATLMDEQYF
TRBJ2-5 | TRBV12-3/TRBV12-4 | few | CASMSNAGGLETQYF
TRBJ1-1 | TRBV30 | many | CAWSVADINTEAFF
TRBJ2-6 | TRBV5-1 | few | CASSSQGQTGANVLIF
TRBJ1-5 | TRBV10-3 | many | CAISESPGGMEPQHF
TRBJ1-5 | TRBV29-1 | many | CSVGTGTQNQPQHF
TRBJ1-2 | TRBV7-2 | many | CASSQASLNYGYTF
TRBJ2-1 | TRBV7-2 | many | CASSLRGGLSREQFF
TRBJ1-1 | TRBV5-6 | many | CASSFRGGRNEAFF
TRBJ2-3 | TRBV7-9 | few | CASSLNLAGTYTDTQYF
TRBJ1-5 | TRBV12-3/TRBV12-4 | - | CASSFGQSNQPQHF
TRBJ2-7 | TRBV4-2 | - | CASSQGFPKSRYEQYF
TRBJ1-2 | TRBV10-1 | many | CASSATNYGYTF
TRBJ2-5 | TRBV6-9 | many | CATPRVSGGRETQYF
TRBJ1-1 | TRBV12-3/TRBV12-4 | many | CASRTDRLDTEAFF
TRBJ1-1 | TRBV11-2 | - | CASSEVYGNLNTEAFF
TRBJ1-2 | TRBV6-5 | few | CASSYGTGSIGYTF
TRBJ2-7 | TRBV28 | - | CAILAPQGHEQYF
TRBJ1-1 | TRBV7-9 | many | CASSRQGAISEAFF
TRBJ2-2 | TRBV7-3 | many | CASSSSGTPSNTGELFF
TRBJ2-1 | TRBV7-2 | many | CASTLDRTDEQFF
TRBJ1-2 | TRBV7-2 | few | CASNADRDGYTF
TRBJ2-3 | TRBV9 | few | CASSHGGQAYDTQYF
TRBJ2-3 | TRBV10-3 | - | CAISERQGAHTDTQYF
TRBJ1-5 | TRBV28 | many | CASTPARLQPQHF
TRBJ2-7 | TRBV11-2 | - | CASSLQGQGPYEQYF
TRBJ2-1 | TRBV29-1 | few | CSVPTSGGINEQFF
TRBJ2-5 | TRBV7-8 | - | CASSLGDKKTQYF
TRBJ1-5 | TRBV12-3/TRBV12-4 | many | CASSLAPQGNQPQHF
TRBJ2-3 | TRBV5-1 | - | CASSLAPLAGDTDTQYF
TRBJ2-7 | TRBV9 | few | CASSVALGGPDEQYF
TRBJ1-2 | TRBV6-5 | many | CASSSAGHVQNYGYTF
TRBJ1-5 | TRBV6-5 | many | CASTPQGRDQPQHF
TRBJ2-5 | TRBV15 | many | CATSRDRGSRETQYF
TRBJ1-4 | TRBV20-1 | - | CSARESFWEKLFF
TRBJ1-4 | TRBV7-8 | few | CASSAGQLFNEKLFF
TRBJ1-5 | TRBV29-1 | many | CSAGGDGSNQPQHF